This T cell receptor beta chain was recovered during a study of CD8+CD57+ T cells in acquired aplastic anemia. Study-level background: Mean yield of DNA from sorted CD4+ and CD8+ cells was about 3.2 ug.

Germline V gives CDR1 SGDLS, CDR2 YYNGEE. With V trimmed by 3 bases and J by 13 bases, 8 bases remained unmatched. The CDR3 covers 12 residues. Genomic DNA, the template, was used for profiling of the TCR beta VDJ and CDR3. In TCRdb, the reads were re-called with MiXCR into one record per CDR3 protein. This table holds about 180,000 distinct CDR3 sequences, nearly 65% found once. Those patients picked for sequencing had displayed CD8+CD57+ cell expansion on flow cytometry. Sequencing input: sorted CD4+, CD8+, or CD8+CD57+ T cells (not recorded which) from PBMCs. The rearrangement uses TRBV9 and TRBJ2-7, with TRBD1 matching 9 bases. This TCR came from a human donor with aplastic anemia. Here the CDR3 DNA reads TGTGCCAGCAGCGCGGACGGACAGGGGAAATACTTC. Its protein product is CASSADGQGKYF. Drawing the rest from reference TRBV9 and TRBJ2-7, the complete variable domain is DSGVTQTPKHLITATGQRVTLRCSPRSGDLSVYWYQQSLDQGLQFLIQYYNGEERAKGNILERFSAQQFPDLHSELNLSSLELGDSALYFCASSADGQGKYFGPGTRLTVT.